This paragraph reports one T cell receptor (beta chain). This clonotype was observed a handful of times. It has no known antigen specificity. The record has no base qualities; no much larger clone is one base away. This specimen belongs to a study of blood T cells in healthy people across ages (dated by TCRdb to about 2015). About the investigation overall: Template switching captured roughly one uniquely barcoded TCR beta cDNA molecule per two T cells in model experiments. Using deep sequencing normalized with unique cDNA molecular identifiers, the study measured how TCR beta repertoire diversity changes with age. Donors were grouped into four age groups: young (average roughly 17 years), middle-aged (39), aged (around 56) and long-lived (around 82). To avoid experimental bias, donors of different ages were distributed randomly across sequencing lanes. Two additional independent replicas of 1 million unique cDNA reads from the same blood draw were analyzed for two donors (one aged 18 to 30 and one aged 80 or older).

Receptors were amplified or captured by 5' RACE. The second PCR ran for roughly 7 to 12 cycles and used a J-beta primer mix along with a sample-barcoded 5' primer. A template-switch 5' adaptor carrying 12 random nucleotides introduced a unique molecular identifier onto each TCR beta cDNA molecule. Each sample yielded at least 3 million CDR3-containing paired-end reads. All of the RNA was converted into first-strand cDNA using the Mint cDNA synthesis kit, with a TRBC-specific oligonucleotide serving as the primer. After uracil-DNA glycosylase treatment, a first 18-cycle PCR used universal primers M1SS and BC2_uni_R on all cDNA. Per the source publication's procedure: For normalization, 1 million high-quality reads, each with a distinct molecular identifier, were randomly selected from each sample. Instead of being binned into consensus sequences, reads that shared molecular identifiers were thrown out. CDR3 identification, clonotype clustering and error correction used MiTCR with a Q25 quality threshold and the strictest error-elimination algorithm. A nonparametric unseen species model using Euler transformation provided a lower-bound estimate of total TCR beta diversity. The raw public reads went through TCRdb reprocessing: fastp at Q25, MiXCR clone calling, in-frame beta chains kept. Records with the same CDR3 protein are collapsed into one entry carrying the most frequent genes and DNA. The V and J calls shown here were made by TCRdb, not taken from the authors' results. The sample contains 1,800,000 or so distinct CDR3 sequences, about 39% of them found a single time. The leading ten clones occupy 20% to 25% of the sample.

The CDR3 has 14 amino acids, counting the end cysteine and phenylalanine. Solely the CDR3 DNA is kept, with 42 bases framed from the first base. V is shortened by 4 bases, J by 1 base, and the region joining them spans 10 bases. CDR1 and CDR2, looked up from the germline V gene, are SGHRS and YFSETQ. The research as a whole found: Since profiling was done on bulk unsorted PBMCs, naive and antigen-experienced compartments could not be conclusively compared. Compared with the aged group, the long-lived group had more naive CD4+ T cells, fewer expanded clones and increased TCR diversity, suggesting age selection. Because the CMV infection status of the donors was unknown, age-related changes in expanded clonotypes may potentially have been confounded. Total diversity estimates from one million sequenced T cells were considered lower bounds and underestimates. Observed TCR beta diversity per million T cells fell roughly linearly with age, and a significant reduction was already apparent by age roughly 40. There was a strong correlation between observed TCR beta diversity and the percentage of naive T cells measured by flow cytometry.

Systemically healthy Caucasian individuals from Russia, roughly 40 in total and aged about 6 to 100 years, were included as donors. Roughly 10 milliliters of peripheral blood were collected from each donor into EDTA-treated Vacutainer tubes. Ficoll-Paque density-gradient centrifugation was used to isolate PBMCs, with at least 6.5 million per sample. Trizol reagent was used to extract total RNA from PBMCs, with at least 6 micrograms per sample. For every donor, an aliquot of PBMCs went through flow cytometry to measure the percentages of naive CD45RAhigh/CD27high T cells. The TCR comes from a human donor in good health. The chain is made from TRBV5-1 and TRBJ2-3; the D gene could be TRBD1 or TRBD2, each one agreeing over 6 bases. Sequenced: blood. Read as DNA, the sequence is TGCGCCAGCAGCGGGGGGCTTCGCACAGATACGCAGTATTTT. Translated, this is CASSGGLRTDTQYF. Supplemented by the reference TRBV5-1 and TRBJ2-3 proteins around the CDR3, the complete variable domain is KAGVTQTPRYLIKTRGQQVTLSCSPISGHRSVSWYQQTPGQGLQFLFEYFSETQRNKGNFPGRFSGRQFSNSRSEMNVSTLELGDSALYLCASSGGLRTDTQYFGPGTRLTVL.